A selection of T cell receptor beta chains follows, all from one sample in a study of T cells in Graves' hyperthyroidism and ophthalmopathy. TCRdb re-derived calls from the multiplex PCR reads in MiXCR, one entry per CDR3 protein. The repertoire includes approximately 380,000 distinct CDR3 sequences, around a sixth of them detected once, and 35% to 50% sits in the top ten. Material: blood. The origin of the receptors is a man between 18 and 29 years old with Graves' ophthalmopathy. Each CDR3 is given with its conserved first and last residue. Each record gives: D gene, CDR3 length, V gene, J gene, clone size, CDR3 protein, CDR3 DNA. The D gene is left open where the match is weak. Clone sizes are given selectively: once, few, many, or a class where the clone is expanded.

>NA|14|TRBV28|TRBJ1-4|NA
CASSPGGRGEKLFF
TGTGCCAGCAGCCCTGGGGGGCGGGGTGAAAAACTGTTTTTT
>NA|15|TRBV12-3/TRBV12-4|TRBJ2-7|few
CASSLRRGKGYEQYF
TGTGCCAGCAGTTTACGAAGGGGTAAGGGCTACGAGCAGTACTTC
>TRBD1|15|TRBV7-2|TRBJ2-1|many
CASTVDRVSYNEQFF
TGTGCCAGCACCGTGGACAGGGTCTCCTACAATGAGCAGTTCTTC
>NA|16|TRBV5-5|TRBJ1-4|NA
CASSLEGGLAHEKLFF
TGCGCCAGCAGCTTGGAAGGGGGGCTGGCGCATGAAAAACTGTTTTTT
>TRBD1|17|TRBV3-1|TRBJ2-5|NA
CASSQVGQGAPRETQYF
TGTGCCAGCAGCCAAGTGGGACAGGGGGCGCCGAGGGAGACCCAGTACTTC
>TRBD2|13|TRBV7-9|TRBJ2-3|NA
CATDWGGTDTQYF
TGTGCCACCGACTGGGGGGGGACAGATACGCAGTATTTT
>NA|15|TRBV3-1|TRBJ1-4|few
CASSHSGTTNEKLFF
TGTGCCAGCTCCCATTCCGGGACAACTAATGAAAAACTGTTTTTT
>NA|14|TRBV19|TRBJ2-3|NA
CASSIGGRTDTQYF
TGTGCCAGTAGTATCGGGGGAAGAACAGATACGCAGTATTTT
>NA|13|TRBV20-1|TRBJ2-7|NA
CSAPRDFNYEQYF
TGCAGTGCCCCCCGGGACTTCAACTACGAGCAGTACTTC
>TRBD2|17|TRBV24-1|TRBJ2-2|few
CATSDPISGGADGELFF
TGTGCCACCAGTGACCCGATTAGCGGGGGGGCGGACGGGGAGCTGTTTTTT
>NA|16|TRBV4-1|TRBJ1-6|NA
CASSQDRPPRGSPLHF
TGCGCCAGCAGCCAAGACCGCCCCCCACGCGGATCACCCCTCCACTTT
>NA|18|TRBV5-1|TRBJ2-5|few
CASSLRSGVGGPQETQYF
TGCGCCAGCAGCTTGAGATCTGGAGTGGGGGGGCCTCAAGAGACCCAGTACTTC
>TRBD2|15|TRBV2|TRBJ2-1|NA
CASRKTSGGRGEQFF
TGTGCCAGCAGAAAAACTAGCGGGGGGCGGGGTGAGCAGTTCTTC
>NA|16|TRBV7-9|TRBJ2-5|NA
CASSLARTVRQETQYF
TGTGCCAGCAGCTTAGCTCGGACAGTCCGACAAGAGACCCAGTACTTC
>TRBD2|13|TRBV20-1|TRBJ2-5|NA
CSASPAGGETQYF
TGCAGTGCTAGCCCCGCGGGGGGAGAGACCCAGTACTTC
>NA|15|TRBV7-6|TRBJ2-3|NA
CASSPGTLSTDTQYF
TGTGCCAGCAGCCCCGGGACACTTAGCACAGATACGCAGTATTTT
>NA|14|TRBV10-3|TRBJ1-2|NA
CAISESADSYGYTF
TGTGCCATCAGTGAGTCGGCAGACTCCTATGGCTACACCTTC
>TRBD1|14|TRBV7-6|TRBJ2-1|NA
CASSRGDRGRQAFF
TGTGCCAGCAGCCGGGGTGACAGGGGGCGTCAAGCGTTCTTC
>NA|14|TRBV10-3|TRBJ2-7|few
CAISEVTGEVEQYF
TGTGCCATCAGTGAAGTAACAGGGGAGGTCGAGCAGTACTTC
>NA|15|TRBV7-3|TRBJ2-2|few
CASSLLGHNTGELFF
TGTGCCAGCAGCTTACTGGGACACAACACCGGGGAGCTGTTTTTT
>TRBD1|13|TRBV20-1|TRBJ2-7|few
CSATRTGDYEQYF
TGCAGTGCTACCCGGACAGGAGACTACGAGCAGTACTTC
>TRBD2|19|TRBV12-3/TRBV12-4|TRBJ2-5|NA
CASSLLGLAGGTSPETQYF
TGTGCCAGCAGTTTACTGGGACTAGCGGGGGGGACCTCCCCGGAGACCCAGTACTTC
>TRBD1|11|TRBV20-1|TRBJ1-2|many
CSAATGDGYTF
TGCAGTGCAGCTACAGGGGATGGCTACACCTTC
>NA|12|TRBV10-3|TRBJ2-5|NA
CAIRPPGEIQYF
TGTGCCATCAGACCCCCAGGGGAGATCCAGTACTTC
>NA|15|TRBV12-3/TRBV12-4|TRBJ1-5|NA
CASSYGGAGNQPQHF
TGTGCCAGCAGTTACGGCGGGGCTGGGAATCAGCCCCAGCATTTT
>TRBD2|17|TRBV7-2|TRBJ2-3|many
CASSLAGFAGGPDTQYF
TGTGCCAGCAGCTTAGCGGGGTTCGCGGGGGGGCCGGATACGCAGTATTTT
>NA|13|TRBV12-3/TRBV12-4|TRBJ2-5|NA
CASSGSGRGTQYF
TGTGCCAGCAGTGGTAGCGGCAGGGGGACCCAGTACTTC
>TRBD1|13|TRBV20-1|TRBJ1-2|NA
CSARPDRNGGYTF
TGCAGTGCTAGACCGGACAGGAACGGTGGCTACACCTTC
>TRBD1|18|TRBV6-2/TRBV6-3|TRBJ2-3|many
CASSYEGQGATSTDTQYF
TGTGCCAGCAGTTATGAGGGACAGGGGGCTACGAGCACAGATACGCAGTATTTT
>NA|14|TRBV3-1|TRBJ1-3|NA
CARGGQNSGNTIYF
TGTGCCAGGGGGGGGCAGAACTCTGGAAACACCATATATTTT
>TRBD1|15|TRBV5-1|TRBJ1-6|NA
CASSPLPGQGGPLHF
TGCGCCAGCAGCCCCCTACCGGGACAGGGAGGGCCCCTCCACTTT
>NA|13|TRBV19|TRBJ1-5|few
CASNTRGNQPQHF
TGTGCCAGTAACACCAGGGGCAATCAGCCCCAGCATTTT
>TRBD2|15|TRBV12-3/TRBV12-4|TRBJ2-3|many
CASTNSGGSTDTQYF
TGTGCCAGCACCAATAGCGGGGGAAGCACAGATACGCAGTATTTT
>NA|13|TRBV9|TRBJ1-6|few
CASNHGDNSPHHF
TGTGCCAGCAATCATGGAGATAATTCACCCCACCACTTT
>TRBD2|16|TRBV3-1|TRBJ2-3|NA
CASSQGGTNPTDTQYF
TGTGCCAGCAGCCAAGGTGGGACTAACCCCACAGATACGCAGTATTTT
>TRBD1|14|TRBV29-1|TRBJ1-5|few
CSVWTGRADQPQHF
TGCAGCGTCTGGACAGGGAGGGCGGATCAGCCCCAGCATTTT
>NA|15|TRBV3-1|TRBJ2-6|few
CASSQEYPGANVLTF
TGTGCCAGCAGCCAAGAGTACCCCGGGGCCAACGTCCTGACTTTC
>NA|14|TRBV15|TRBJ1-4|NA
CATSRQAWNEKLFF
TGTGCCACCAGCAGACAGGCTTGGAATGAAAAACTGTTTTTT
>TRBD1|16|TRBV4-1|TRBJ1-2|few
CASSQVQQGASNGYTF
TGCGCCAGCAGCCAAGTGCAGCAGGGGGCATCAAATGGCTACACCTTC
>NA|17|TRBV28|TRBJ1-5|many
CASSDLDGRVSNQPQHF
TGTGCCAGCAGCGATCTGGATGGTAGGGTTAGCAATCAGCCCCAGCATTTT
>TRBD2|14|TRBV3-1|TRBJ2-7|many
CASSQTAGYYEQYF
TGTGCCAGCAGCCAAACAGCGGGATACTACGAGCAGTACTTC
>NA|15|TRBV10-1|TRBJ1-3|few
CASSESGASGNTIYF
TGCGCCAGCAGTGAGTCCGGGGCCTCTGGAAACACCATATATTTT
>TRBD1|16|TRBV2|TRBJ2-7|once
CASSAHRDRGRFEQYF
TGTGCCAGCAGCGCCCACCGGGACAGGGGGCGCTTCGAGCAGTACTTC
>NA|15|TRBV15|TRBJ1-5|NA
CATSRDLYGNQPQHF
TGTGCCACCAGCAGAGATTTATACGGAAATCAGCCCCAGCATTTT
>NA|16|TRBV11-2|TRBJ2-4|many
CASSVSLGEAKNIQYF
TGTGCCAGCAGCGTCTCTCTGGGGGAAGCCAAAAACATTCAGTACTTC
>NA|13|TRBV28|TRBJ2-7|many
CASSVQGHYEQYF
TGTGCCAGCAGTGTCCAGGGACACTACGAGCAGTACTTC
>TRBD2|15|TRBV10-3|TRBJ2-1|once
CAISESGRAGNEQFF
TGTGCCATCAGTGAGAGCGGGAGGGCCGGAAATGAGCAGTTCTTC
>NA|9|TRBV27|TRBJ2-7|NA
CAVSYEQYF
TGTGCCGTCTCCTACGAGCAGTACTTC
>NA|13|TRBV28|TRBJ2-3|many
CASKWGSTDTQYF
TGTGCCAGCAAGTGGGGGAGCACAGATACGCAGTATTTT
>NA|14|TRBV9|TRBJ2-7|NA
CASSPDLLSYEQYF
TGTGCCAGCAGCCCGGACCTCCTCTCCTACGAGCAGTACTTC
>NA|19|TRBV6-1|TRBJ1-4|few
CASSSHPPRGGRNDEKLFF
TGTGCCAGCAGCTCACACCCACCCCGGGGGGGGCGGAACGATGAAAAACTGTTTTTT
>NA|15|TRBV20-1|TRBJ2-7|many
CSARDISEVAYEQYF
TGCAGTGCTAGAGATATTTCGGAAGTGGCCTACGAGCAGTACTTC
>TRBD1|13|TRBV24-1|TRBJ2-1|few
CATLGQFSNEQFF
TGTGCCACCCTGGGACAGTTTTCTAATGAGCAGTTCTTC